This is a list of T cell receptor beta chains from one sample in a study of blood T cell repertoires in COVID-19. Assay: immunoSEQ multiplex PCR; the TCRdb copy retains only in-frame clones and omits some. The profile covers 250,000 or so clones, with around nine tenths appearing a single time and less than 3% taken by the ten largest. The specimen sequenced was PBMCs or T cells enriched from blood (not recorded which). Every receptor here comes from a woman under 30 who had recovered from COVID-19. CDR3s leave out the opening cysteine and the closing phenylalanine or tryptophan.

V gene | CDR3 length | CDR3 protein
TRBV30 | 12 | AWSVGGGADEQF
TRBV7-9 | 14 | ASSAQGLERNTEAF
TRBV19 | 14 | ASRLPGPLSGNTIY
TRBV15 | 14 | ATSREGDSVNQPQH
TRBV7-9 | 11 | ASRSGTAFEAF
TRBV4-1 | 13 | ASSHPGQGTYEQY
TRBV12-3/TRBV12-4 | 9 | ASSSPEKLF
TRBV4-1 | 9 | ASSARGEQF
TRBV6-5 | 13 | ASSYPGSPYNEQF
TRBV9 | 13 | ASSVESGSSYEQY
TRBV7-8 | 13 | ASSLVNRVGTEAF
TRBV25-1 | 11 | ASSPNSNQPQH
TRBV3-1/TRBV3-2 | 11 | ASSQGTVEKLF
TRBV27 | 13 | ASSLVGLTPYEQY
TRBV6-5 | 12 | ASSYSEGAVGYT
TRBV18 | 14 | ASSPPGRGSNQPQH
TRBV6-5 | 13 | ASSYSRDIDTEAF
TRBV19 | 14 | ASSINRGLHTGELF
TRBV30 | 15 | AWSKLLGGLGNTEAF
TRBV6-6 | 15 | ASSRSRTGGSNQPQH
TRBV5-1 | 10 | ASSLAGFEAF
TRBV4-1 | 14 | ASSHRLAESSYEQY
TRBV6-5 | 11 | ASSYGLDYGYT
TRBV4-3 | 12 | ASTPGRGTDTQY
TRBV20-1 | 9 | SAALFDEQY
TRBV5-1 | 9 | ASSQAYGYT
TRBV11-2 | 11 | ASSLGGTDTQY
TRBV11-1 | 10 | ASSPDSYEQY
TRBV2 | 13 | ASSEGRIGAYGYT
TRBV10-1 | 14 | ASSMGLAGITDTQY
TRBV25-1 | 13 | ASSARQGGKHEAF
TRBV12-1 | 13 | ASNSSGRITGELF
TRBV5-1 | 14 | ASSSAVQQGNTEAF
TRBV13 | 13 | ASGPTSGGGETQY
TRBV7-3 | 14 | ASSLTYAGAYNEQF
TRBV30 | 12 | AWTAGTGTYEQY
TRBV15 | 14 | ATSDRDRGRNTEAF
TRBV2 | 16 | ASSGRDRRFSNTGELF
TRBV25-1 | 13 | ASSELGAGTGELF
TRBV10-2 | 10 | ASSLEYNEQF
TRBV6-6 | 13 | ASSYSASGQETQY
TRBV5-4 | 12 | ASSSTGSPLEAF
TRBV27 | 15 | ASSSPLSRGSNSPLH
TRBV27 | 7 | ASSRDRS